Below, 20 T cell receptor beta chains from the same sample are listed, as sequenced in a study of cytomegalovirus exposure and HLA in healthy donors. With 60 Vbeta and 13 Jbeta primers, the PCR was carried out. The assay was immunoSEQ multiplex PCR, and TCRdb's table has in-frame clones only and misses some. The sample has 180,000 or so clones, about three quarters seen once; the top ten hold about 1.5%. The source material was PBMCs. The source of these receptors is a man aged 18 to 35 in good health and CMV-seronegative.

J is TRBJ2-3 and V is TRBV5-1; 11 bases are a match to TRBD2. V dropped 4 bases and J dropped 3; count of bases not matched to a gene: 13. Germline CDR1 SGHRS, CDR2 YFSETQ. The CDR3 loop spans 18 amino acids. CDR3 protein: CASSGGLASGRRTDTQYF. CDR3 sequence (DNA): TGCGCCAGCAGCGGAGGGTTGGCTAGCGGGAGGAGGACAGATACGCAGTATTTT.

The V and J genes are TRBV28 and TRBJ2-2; perhaps TRBD2 as D (5 bases). The CDR3 runs to 15 residues. Trimming removed 5 bases from V and 6 bases from J, with 16 bases in between. The germline gives CDR1 MDHEN, CDR2 SYDVKM. CDR3 DNA sequence: TGTGCCAGCAGTCCCTGGACTTCTGGTTCCGGGGAGCTGTTTTTT. This codes for CASSPWTSGSGELFF.

V usage is TRBV6-5 and J usage is TRBJ1-1; 10 bases are a match to TRBD1. J lost 6 bases, V lost 5 bases, and 9 bases had no gene match. This CDR3 region has 15 residues. Germline values: CDR1 MNHEY, CDR2 SVGAGI. The CDR3 here is CASSTWDRGLAEAFF. DNA for the CDR3: TGTGCCAGCAGTACCTGGGACAGGGGTTTGGCTGAAGCTTTCTTT.

V usage is TRBV5-1 and J usage is TRBJ2-3; 12 bases fit TRBD2. Germline CDR1 is SGHRS and CDR2 is YFSETQ. Trimming at V came to 6 bases and at J to 4 bases, leaving 6 bases not matched to a gene. This CDR3 comprises 15 residues. In DNA, the CDR3 is TGCGCCAGCAAGACTAGCGGGGGTAAGGCAGATACGCAGTATTTT. It yields the protein CASKTSGGKADTQYF.

The chain has TRBV27 and TRBJ1-2, with TRBD1 matching 9 bases. V shed 6 bases and J 8 bases; nucleotides not matched to a gene: 7. Germline-derived CDR1 and CDR2 are MNHEY and SMNVEV (reference sequence). The CDR3 runs 13 residues. DNA of the CDR3: TGTGCCAGCAGGCCCCGGGACAGGGTCGGCTACACCTTC. Amino acid sequence: CASRPRDRVGYTF.

The rearrangement joins TRBV10-3 to TRBJ1-1, with 10 bases lining up with TRBD1. From germline, CDR1 is ENHRY and CDR2 SYGVKD. The V gene end was trimmed by 7 bases and the J gene end by 5 bases; junction bases not matched to a gene: 7. CDR3 length: 14 residues. Written as DNA, the CDR3 is TGTGCCATCACTCCTGGACAGGGGGGAACTGAAGCTTTCTTT. Protein: CAITPGQGGTEAFF.

This chain uses TRBV5-4 with TRBJ2-2; 7 bases agree with TRBD1. CDR1 SGHNT and CDR2 YYREEE come from the germline V gene (reference sequence). The V gene end was trimmed by 7 bases and the J gene end by 7 bases; junction bases not matched to a gene: 7. This CDR3 has 13 amino acids. The CDR3 nucleotides are TGTGCCAGCCAGGGACAGCTGGACGGGGAGCTGTTTTTT. Its protein is CASQGQLDGELFF.

V usage is TRBV28 and J usage is TRBJ1-4; the D is unclear. V dropped 5 bases and J dropped 8 bases, with 15 bases sitting between them. Germline loops: CDR1 MDHEN, CDR2 SYDVKM. The CDR3 is made up of 14 amino acids. As DNA, the CDR3 is TGTGCCAGCAGTGAGGTCAGAGATAGAGAAAAACTGTTTTTT. Encoded protein: CASSEVRDREKLFF.

V is TRBV27 and J is TRBJ2-1, with 10 bases lining up with TRBD1. The V gene's germline CDR1 is MNHEY and CDR2 SMNVEV (reference sequence). V gave up 6 bases and J gave up 2 bases; unmatched junction bases: 4. This CDR3 contains 15 residues. CDR3 in amino acids: CASRPGQGPYNEQFF. CDR3 DNA: TGTGCCAGCAGGCCGGGACAGGGGCCCTACAATGAGCAGTTCTTC.

This rearrangement joins TRBV6-5 to TRBJ2-7; TRBD2 agrees at 12 bases. The CDR3 runs to 15 residues. V was clipped by 7 bases and J by 4 bases; unmatched bases: 8. Germline-derived CDR1 and CDR2 are MNHEY and SVGAGI. CDR3: CASKPSGGAGYEQYF. In nucleotides, the CDR3 is TGTGCCAGCAAACCTAGCGGGGGGGCCGGATACGAGCAGTACTTC.

A single count supports this clone. In DNA form, the CDR3 reads TGTGCCAGCAGCCGGGGACTAGCGGGGGTACGGAACACCGGGGAGCTGTTTTTT. It codes for CASSRGLAGVRNTGELFF. The rearrangement uses TRBV5-6 and TRBJ2-2, with 14 bases aligning to TRBD2. With V trimmed by 4 bases and J by 1 base, 6 bases remained unmatched. From germline, CDR1 is SGHDT and CDR2 YYEEEE. This CDR3 spans 18 amino acids.

The chain employs TRBV5-4 and TRBJ2-3; a weak D match, TRBD2 (5 bases). The CDR3 loop spans 13 amino acids. Deletions cut 0 bases from V and 6 bases from J, with 8 bases between. Germline V gene sequence: CDR1 SGHNT, CDR2 YYREEE (reference sequence). CDR3: CASSLDGIDTQYF. DNA of the CDR3: TGTGCCAGCAGCTTGGACGGGATCGATACGCAGTATTTT.

The rearrangement links TRBV5-1 to TRBJ2-7; 7 bases agree with TRBD1. CDR1 and CDR2 (germline): SGHRS, YFSETQ. The CDR3 is made up of 15 amino acids. Unmatched junction bases numbered 7, after V lost 2 bases and J lost 2 bases. The CDR3 spells CASSFSTGPPYEQYF. The CDR3 nucleotides read TGCGCCAGCAGCTTTTCGACAGGGCCCCCCTACGAGCAGTACTTC.

The rearrangement links TRBV28 to TRBJ1-4, with 9 bases aligning to TRBD1. CDR1 is MDHEN, CDR2 SYDVKM, per germline. The V gene end was trimmed by 3 bases and the J gene end by 8 bases; junction bases not matched to a gene: 7. This CDR3 is built from 15 residues. CDR3 sequence reads: CASSLGTGLREKLFF. Here the CDR3 DNA reads TGTGCCAGCAGTTTGGGGACAGGGTTACGGGAAAAACTGTTTTTT. The full variable domain, completed using reference TRBV28 and TRBJ1-4, is DVKVTQSSRYLVKRTGEKVFLECVQDMDHENMFWYRQDPGLGLRLIYFSYDVKMKEKGDIPEGYSVSREKKERFSLILESASTNQTSMYLCASSLGTGLREKLFFGSGTQLSVL.

The chain couples TRBV7-9 to TRBJ1-5, with unresolved D. With 4 bases removed from V and 0 bases from J, the gap between germline ends came to 10 bases. The CDR3 covers 15 residues. The germline V gene has CDR1 SEHNR and CDR2 FQNEAQ (reference sequence). The chain's CDR3 is CASSSSHYSNQPQHF. The CDR3 bases are TGTGCCAGCAGCTCCAGTCATTATAGCAATCAGCCCCAGCATTTT.

This clone was recorded once. CDR3 bases: TGCAGCGTCTTTTTGAGGTTTAATGAAAAACTGTTTTTT. Translated: CSVFLRFNEKLFF. This chain uses TRBV29-1 with TRBJ1-4, with D unclear. This CDR3 is built from 13 residues. V was shortened by 6 bases and J by 4 bases, with 12 bases between the two germline ends. Per the germline V gene, CDR1 is SQVTM and CDR2 is ANQGSEA.

Only one count was recorded for this clone. This chain uses TRBV5-4 with TRBJ1-4, with 7 bases fitting TRBD1. J lost 5 bases, V lost 3 bases, and 4 bases had no gene match. The CDR3 is made up of 14 amino acids. Germline assignment: CDR1 SGHNT and CDR2 YYREEE (reference sequence). CDR3 sequence reads: CASSSGTENEKLFF. CDR3 DNA sequence: TGTGCCAGCAGCTCCGGGACAGAAAATGAAAAACTGTTTTTT.

V gene TRBV6-6 combines with J gene TRBJ1-1; D perhaps matches TRBD1 (5 bases). Per germline, CDR1 MNHNY and CDR2 SVGAGI (reference sequence). V gave up 5 bases and J gave up 6 bases, with 10 bases separating them. The CDR3 covers 12 residues. The CDR3 loop reads CASSLPGAEAFF. In DNA form, the CDR3 reads TGTGCCAGCAGTCTACCGGGGGCTGAAGCTTTCTTT.

Turning to this clone: Compared with germline, one end of the junction differs, possibly owing to a read error. The chain is built from TRBV7-7 and TRBJ2-2; TRBD2 matches 7 bases. Per the germline V gene, CDR1 is SSHAT and CDR2 is FNYEAQ (reference sequence). CDR3 length equals 18 residues. CDR3: CASSLEFYGGMNTGELFF. The CDR3 DNA reads TGTGCTAGCAGCTTAGAATTTTACGGGGGGATGAACACCGGGGAGCTGTTTTTT. The full variable domain, its missing parts supplied by reference TRBV7-7 and TRBJ2-2, is GAGVSQSPRYKVTKRGQDVTLRCDPISSHATLYWYQQALGQGPEFLTYFNYEAQPDKSGLPSDRFSAERPEGSISTLTIQRTEQRDSAMYRCASSLEFYGGMNTGELFFGEGSRLTVL.

This clone is a singleton in its sample. The gene calls are TRBV6-1 and TRBJ1-3, with D possibly being TRBD1 (5 bases). This CDR3 spans 15 amino acids. The V end was cut by 7 bases, the J end by 1 base, with 14 bases between. Germline CDR1 MNHNS, CDR2 SASEGT. For the CDR3, the DNA is TGTGCCAGCACCAACCTAGGGGCTTCTGGAAACACCATATATTTT. Translated: CASTNLGASGNTIYF.